This T cell receptor beta chain was retrieved from a study of blood T cell repertoires in COVID-19. Germline V gene data show CDR1 as MNHEY and CDR2 as SVGAGI. The V segment lost 10 bases and the J segment 3 bases; nucleotides outside the gene matches: 9. The CDR3 sequence is 15 residues long. Profiling relied on immunoSEQ multiplex PCR, and the TCRdb table lists in-frame clones only, not all of them. This table holds under 200,000 clones, approximately 83% found once. Source material: peripheral blood. The chain couples TRBV6-5 to TRBJ2-1, with 10 bases fitting TRBD1. The clonotype comes from a human donor in a cohort sampled during active COVID-19. The CDR3 DNA reads as TGTGCCATCTCGTCTTGGACAGGGGGCTACAATGAGCAGTTCTTC. This codes for CAISSWTGGYNEQFF.